This T cell receptor beta chain was identified in a study of blood T cells in healthy people across ages. Germline CDR1 ENHRY, CDR2 SYGVKD. This CDR3 is 15 amino acids long. Between the trimmed V and J ends, which lost 4 bases and 1 base, there was a span of 11 bases. The use of a sample-barcoded 5' primer and a J-beta primer mix characterized a second PCR of about 7 to 12 cycles. TCRdb re-analysed the 5' RACE reads in MiXCR, keeping a single row per CDR3 protein. The repertoire holds roughly 2 million distinct CDR3 sequences, with roughly 52% as singletons. This sequence joins TRBV10-3 and TRBJ1-5; D not resolved. The sample taken for sequencing was blood. This sequence originates from a woman between 40 and 55 years old in good health. CDR3: CAISGVGGSNQPQHF. CDR3 sequence (DNA): TGTGCCATCAGTGGAGTGGGAGGAAGCAATCAGCCCCAGCATTTT.